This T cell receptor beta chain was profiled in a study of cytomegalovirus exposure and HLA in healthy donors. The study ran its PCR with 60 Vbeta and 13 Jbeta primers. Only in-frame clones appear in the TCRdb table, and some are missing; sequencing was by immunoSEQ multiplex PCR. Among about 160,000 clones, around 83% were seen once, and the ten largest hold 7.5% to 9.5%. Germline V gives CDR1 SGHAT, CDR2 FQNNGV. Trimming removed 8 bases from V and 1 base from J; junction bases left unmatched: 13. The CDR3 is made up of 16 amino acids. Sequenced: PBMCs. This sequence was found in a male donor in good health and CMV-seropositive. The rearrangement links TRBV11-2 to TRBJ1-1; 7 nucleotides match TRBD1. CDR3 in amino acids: CASHLNPTGANTEAFF. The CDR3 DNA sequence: TGTGCCAGCCACTTAAACCCCACAGGGGCGAACACTGAAGCTTTCTTT.